This T cell receptor (beta chain) was recorded in a study of blood T cells in healthy people across ages. General study findings and limits: Diversity was estimated from one million T cells, and these estimates were considered underestimates.

Remarks on this clonotype: The antigen is undetermined. One end of the junction does not line up with germline, which may come from a read error.

Healthy Caucasian individuals from Russia aged roughly 6 to 95 were enrolled as donors. Samples had at least 7 million PBMCs isolated from them. Germline V gives CDR1 SEHNR, CDR2 FQNEAQ (reference sequence). The CDR3 extends over 16 amino acids. Primers used in a second PCR of about 6 to 11 cycles were a sample-barcoded 5' primer and a J-beta primer mix. Carrying 12 random nucleotides, a template-switch adaptor labeled each individual cDNA molecule. TCRdb independently ran MiXCR on the 5' RACE reads; one entry per CDR3 protein. This repertoire shows approximately 1.5 million distinct CDR3 sequences, around 36% found once; its top ten account for about 11%.

The V call is TRBV7-9, the J call TRBJ1-2, with D uncertain. Sequenced material: blood. The source of this sequence is a woman aged 25 to 39 in good health. CDR3 nucleotide sequence: TGTGCCAGCAGCTTAGCAGAGACTATCGGTGGCTATGGCCACACCTTC. This codes for CASSLAETIGGYGHTF.